One TCR beta chain is described in this entry. The sample is drawn from a study of blood T cell repertoires in COVID-19. Study-wide background: Sites across the United States, Italy and Spain contributed samples from acute and convalescent COVID-19. PBMCs, B-cell-depleted T cells, or T cells provided the cDNA or gDNA that made up the material.

V dropped 4 bases and J dropped 9; count of bases not matched to a gene: 10. There are 16 residues in the CDR3. CDR1 is MNHNS, CDR2 SASEGT, per germline. Per the study methods: For nucleated cells, counts were estimated from reference gene primer amplification. The assay was immunoSEQ multiplex PCR, and TCRdb's table has in-frame clones only and misses some. Clonal size and the V and J genes are those of that table, whereas D and trimming came from the DNA. The sample shows 70,000 or so clones, around three quarters of them seen only once. Sequencing was performed on peripheral blood. The chain carries TRBV6-1 and TRBJ1-6, with 9 positions matching TRBD1. This sequence was found in a human donor in a cohort sampled during active COVID-19. Here the CDR3 reads CASSAAGQGVGSPLHF. The CDR3 nucleotides read TGTGCCAGCAGTGCGGCGGGACAGGGTGTTGGTTCACCCCTCCACTTT.